This record concerns one T cell receptor (beta chain) sequence. The data belong to a study of T cell responses to AZD1222 COVID-19 vaccine. Some clones are missing from TCRdb's copy, which holds only in-frame ones; the method was immunoSEQ multiplex PCR. Of under 200,000 clones in the sample, 80% to 90% were seen once. The CDR3 is 14 residues long. Trimming pared 5 bases from V and 3 bases from J, leaving 12 bases between. Germline CDR1 reads KGHDR; CDR2 reads SFDVKD. The chain uses TRBV24-1 and TRBJ1-1; TRBD1 is a possible D gene (5 bases). Source: peripheral blood, taken on day 0 of MenACWY control vaccination. The source of this sequence is an adult in good health. The chain's CDR3 is CATSGGRGHTEAFF. DNA of the CDR3: TGTGCCACCAGTGGCGGGAGGGGACACACTGAAGCTTTCTTT.